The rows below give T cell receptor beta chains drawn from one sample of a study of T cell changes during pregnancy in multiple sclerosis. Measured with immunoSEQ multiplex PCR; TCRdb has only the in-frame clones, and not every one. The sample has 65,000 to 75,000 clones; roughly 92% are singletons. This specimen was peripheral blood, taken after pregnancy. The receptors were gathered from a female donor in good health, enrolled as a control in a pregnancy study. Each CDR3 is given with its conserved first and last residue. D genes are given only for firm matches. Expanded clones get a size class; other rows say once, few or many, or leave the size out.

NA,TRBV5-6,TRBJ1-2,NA,CASSVGRDYGYTF,TGTGCCAGCAGCGTAGGGAGGGACTATGGCTACACCTTC
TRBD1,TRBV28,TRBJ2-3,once,CASSLRGPYTDTQYF,TGTGCCAGCAGTTTGAGGGGGCCGTACACAGATACGCAGTATTTT
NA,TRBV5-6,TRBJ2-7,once,CASSSRAFYEQYF,TGTGCCAGCAGCAGCAGGGCGTTCTACGAGCAGTACTTC
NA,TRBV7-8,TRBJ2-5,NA,CASSRTGEETQYF,TGTGCCAGCAGCCGGACGGGGGAAGAGACCCAGTACTTC
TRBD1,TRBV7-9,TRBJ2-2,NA,CASSHETGEAGELFF,TGTGCCAGCAGCCACGAGACAGGGGAGGCCGGGGAGCTGTTTTTT
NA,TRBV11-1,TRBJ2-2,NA,CASSRLTAGELFF,TGTGCCAGCAGCCGACTAACGGCCGGGGAGCTGTTTTTT
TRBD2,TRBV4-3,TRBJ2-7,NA,CASSQETSGGSYEQYF,TGCGCCAGCAGCCAAGAGACTAGCGGGGGGAGCTACGAGCAGTACTTC
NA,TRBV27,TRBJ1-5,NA,CASSFGLGDQPQHF,TGTGCCAGCAGTTTTGGCCTAGGCGATCAGCCCCAGCATTTT
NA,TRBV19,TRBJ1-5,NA,CASSLQIQGKPRGNQPQHF,TGTGCCAGTAGTCTTCAAATACAGGGTAAGCCTCGCGGCAATCAGCCCCAGCATTTT
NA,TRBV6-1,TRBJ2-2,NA,CASSDDLPNTGELFF,TGTGCCAGCAGTGATGATCTACCGAACACCGGGGAGCTGTTTTTT
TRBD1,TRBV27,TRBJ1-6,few,CASSPIDRGNSPLHF,TGTGCCAGCAGTCCCATTGACAGGGGGAATTCACCCCTCCACTTT
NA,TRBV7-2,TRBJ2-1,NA,CASFSSWTYNEQFF,TGTGCCAGCTTTTCTAGCTGGACCTACAATGAGCAGTTCTTC
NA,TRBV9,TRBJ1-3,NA,CASSVDRVFGNTIYF,TGTGCCAGCAGCGTAGACAGGGTCTTTGGAAACACCATATATTTT
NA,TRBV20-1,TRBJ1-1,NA,CSASYNTEAFF,TGCAGTGCTAGCTACAACACTGAAGCTTTCTTT
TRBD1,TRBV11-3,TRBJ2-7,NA,CASSRNDRGHEQYF,TGTGCCAGCAGCCGGAATGACAGGGGGCATGAGCAGTACTTC
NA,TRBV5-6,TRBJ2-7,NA,CASSFGSGGYEQYF,TGTGCCAGCAGCTTCGGGAGTGGTGGATACGAGCAGTACTTC
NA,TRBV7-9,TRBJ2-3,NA,CASRRTDTQYF,TGTGCCAGCAGACGGACAGATACGCAGTATTTT
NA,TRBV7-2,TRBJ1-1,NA,CASSSRRGNTEAFF,TGTGCCAGCAGCTCCAGACGAGGGAACACTGAAGCTTTCTTT
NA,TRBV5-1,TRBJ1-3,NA,CASSEGRDTFLSSGNTIYF,TGCGCCAGCAGCGAGGGCCGGGACACGTTCTTAAGCTCTGGAAACACCATATATTTT
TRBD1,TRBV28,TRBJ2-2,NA,CASSFYRGNTGELFF,TGTGCCAGCAGTTTCTACAGGGGAAACACCGGGGAGCTGTTTTTT
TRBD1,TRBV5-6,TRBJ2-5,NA,CASLTGALETQYF,TGTGCCAGTCTGACAGGGGCCCTGGAGACCCAGTACTTC
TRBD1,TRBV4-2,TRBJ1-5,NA,CASSLQGAVSNQPQHF,TGTGCCAGCAGCCTTCAGGGGGCGGTGAGCAATCAGCCCCAGCATTTT
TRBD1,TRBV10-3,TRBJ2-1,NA,CAISPDLGTVFYNEQFF,TGTGCCATCAGTCCCGACCTCGGGACAGTCTTCTACAATGAGCAGTTCTTC
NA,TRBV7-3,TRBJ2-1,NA,CASSPVGSRGNEQFF,TGTGCCAGCAGCCCTGTGGGATCCCGGGGCAATGAGCAGTTCTTC
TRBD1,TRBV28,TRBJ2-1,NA,CASRTGANEQFF,TGTGCCAGCCGAACAGGGGCCAATGAGCAGTTCTTC
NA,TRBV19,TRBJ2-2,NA,CASAEGGRNIGELFF,TGTGCCAGTGCTGAGGGGGGGAGGAACATCGGGGAGCTGTTTTTT
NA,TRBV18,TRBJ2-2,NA,CASSPRGGVNTGELFF,TGTGCCAGCTCACCGCGGGGAGGTGTGAACACCGGGGAGCTGTTTTTT
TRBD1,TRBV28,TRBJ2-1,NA,CASSERTGDDEQFF,TGTGCCAGCAGCGAAAGGACAGGGGACGATGAGCAGTTCTTC
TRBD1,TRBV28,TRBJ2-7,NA,CASSTRGQGADEQYF,TGTGCCAGCAGTACTCGTGGACAGGGGGCCGACGAGCAGTACTTC
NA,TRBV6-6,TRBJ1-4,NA,CASRHRPNRREKLFF,TGTGCCAGCAGACACCGACCCAACAGGCGGGAAAAACTGTTTTTT
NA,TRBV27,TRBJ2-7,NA,CASSRRTQPYEQYF,TGTGCCAGCAGTCGCCGGACACAACCCTACGAGCAGTACTTC
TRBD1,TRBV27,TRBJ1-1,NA,CASTSGTGGNTEAFF,TGTGCCAGCACCTCGGGGACAGGGGGTAACACTGAAGCTTTCTTT
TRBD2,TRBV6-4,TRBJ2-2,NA,CASSGLAGANTGELFF,TGTGCCAGCTCGGGACTAGCGGGGGCCAACACCGGGGAGCTGTTTTTT
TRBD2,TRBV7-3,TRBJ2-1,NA,CASSLTTSLNEQFF,TGTGCCAGCAGCTTAACGACTAGCCTCAATGAGCAGTTCTTC
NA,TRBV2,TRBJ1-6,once,CASSAEGQVHF,TGTGCCAGCAGTGCGGAGGGGCAGGTCCACTTT
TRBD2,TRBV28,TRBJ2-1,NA,CASSFPWTSGMVKQFF,TGTGCCAGCAGTTTTCCTTGGACTAGCGGGATGGTGAAGCAGTTCTTC